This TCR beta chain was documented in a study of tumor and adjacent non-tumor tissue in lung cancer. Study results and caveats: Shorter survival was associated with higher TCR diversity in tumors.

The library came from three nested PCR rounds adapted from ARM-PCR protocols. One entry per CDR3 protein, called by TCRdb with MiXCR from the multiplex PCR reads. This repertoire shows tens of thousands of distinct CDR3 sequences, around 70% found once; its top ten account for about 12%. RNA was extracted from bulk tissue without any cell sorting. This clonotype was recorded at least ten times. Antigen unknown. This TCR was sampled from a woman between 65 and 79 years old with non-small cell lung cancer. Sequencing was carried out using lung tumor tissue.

In DNA, the CDR3 is TGTGCCAGCAGCTGGCCGACAGGGGGTAGGAACGATGAGCAGTTCTTC. Protein product: CASSWPTGGRNDEQFF. This rearrangement joins TRBV5-5 to TRBJ2-1; 9 bases agree with TRBD1. Trimming at V came to 3 bases and at J to 8 bases, leaving 12 bases not matched to a gene. Germline V CDR1 and CDR2: SGHKS, YYEKEE (reference sequence). This CDR3 has 16 residues.